This TCR beta chain is drawn from a study of blood T cell repertoires in COVID-19. The CDR3 sequence is 14 residues long. CDR1 and CDR2 (germline): LGHDT, YNNKEL (reference sequence). Germline trimming cut 3 bases from V and 3 bases from J; bases unmatched to any gene: 3. The table came from immunoSEQ multiplex PCR; TCRdb's copy has only in-frame clones and leaves some out. Of approximately 250,000 clones listed, 85% are singletons. The sequence derives from a woman aged 60-70 years with active or convalescent COVID-19. The chain has TRBV3-1 (or the pseudogene TRBV3-2) and TRBJ2-5, with 8 bases identical to TRBD2. The sequenced sample consisted of peripheral blood. The CDR3 reads CASSQLAGKETQYF. The CDR3 nucleotides are TGTGCCAGCAGCCAGCTAGCGGGTAAAGAGACCCAGTACTTC.